The present TCR beta chain was sequenced within a study of OX40 agonist ivuxolimab in advanced cancers. Overall study: Averaging roughly 60 years in age, with a range of about 23 to 90, the cohort was 65% to 85% male. General study results and limits: In the 0.1 to 3.0 mg/kg range, CD4+ and CD8+ blood T cells had expanded clonally by week 6.

Note on this clone: Its antigen is currently unknown.

Germline V gene sequence: CDR1 SGHAT, CDR2 FQNNGV. The CDR3 consists of 15 residues. V shed 5 bases, J shed 5 bases, and the junction held 7 bases outside the gene matches. The method was immunoSEQ multiplex PCR; TCRdb's version includes in-frame clones alone and lacks a portion of them. The table shows fewer than 65,000 clones, with roughly 90% occurring only once. The chain recombines TRBV11-2 with TRBJ2-1, with 9 bases matching TRBD2. Sequencing was performed on CD4+ or CD8+ T cells sorted from blood, taken in a trial of the OX40 agonist ivuxolimab. This clonotype was obtained from an adult with an advanced solid tumor such as melanoma, head and neck, liver or kidney cancer. The CDR3, as DNA: TGTGCCAGCAGCATTCAAGCGGGAGGCCACAATGAGCAGTTCTTC. Translated: CASSIQAGGHNEQFF.